The rows below give T cell receptor beta chains drawn from one sample of a study of blood T cell repertoires in COVID-19. Profiled with immunoSEQ multiplex PCR; TCRdb holds only in-frame clones, not every one. The top ten clones hold 1.6% of a sample with tens of thousands of clones, 80% to 85% of them seen once. Sequencing used peripheral blood. These receptors all stem from a man aged 50 to 59 with acute or convalescent COVID-19. Each CDR3 is given with its conserved first and last residue. Fields, in order: J gene, D gene, clone size, V gene, CDR3 DNA, CDR3 protein. The D gene is left open where the match is weak. Clone sizes are given selectively: once, few, many, or a class where the clone is expanded.

TRBJ2-1	-	-	TRBV11-2	TGTGCCAGCAGCCTCAGACAGCTAAGCTACAATGAGCAGTTCTTC	CASSLRQLSYNEQFF
TRBJ1-2	-	-	TRBV27	TGTGCCAGCAGTTCCCCTGACGGGGGTATCTATGGCTACACCTTC	CASSSPDGGIYGYTF
TRBJ2-4	TRBD1	-	TRBV10-2	TGCGCCAGCAGTGGGGGGACAGGGGGCAAAAACATTCAGTACTTC	CASSGGTGGKNIQYF
TRBJ1-5	-	-	TRBV5-6	TGTGCCAGCAGCTTGCTCGGGAATCAGCCCCAGCATTTT	CASSLLGNQPQHF
TRBJ1-3	-	-	TRBV19	TGTGCCAGCCTGCGGGGCAACTCTGGAAACACCATATATTTT	CASLRGNSGNTIYF
TRBJ2-1	TRBD2	-	TRBV14	TGTGCCAGCAGCCAGTTACTAGCGAGTACCTACAATGAGCAGTTCTTC	CASSQLLASTYNEQFF
TRBJ1-2	TRBD1	-	TRBV2	TGTGCCAGCTCCCGACAGGGGGCGGACTATGGCTACACCTTC	CASSRQGADYGYTF
TRBJ1-2	-	-	TRBV5-4	TGTGCCAGCAGCTTCGGTTATGGCTACACCTTC	CASSFGYGYTF
TRBJ1-2	-	once	TRBV10-1	TGCGCCAGCAGGGCTAACGGGTATGGCTACACCTTC	CASRANGYGYTF
TRBJ1-4	-	-	TRBV28	TGTGCCAGCAGACTATCAGACGGTACGGGGAAAAAACTGTTTTTT	CASRLSDGTGKKLFF
TRBJ1-4	-	-	TRBV5-1	TGCGCCAGCAGCTTGGCCCCGGGAGGAGATGAAAAACTGTTTTTT	CASSLAPGGDEKLFF
TRBJ2-2	TRBD1	-	TRBV18	TGTGCCAGCTCAACAACAGGGGGCTCGTACACCGGGGAGCTGTTTTTT	CASSTTGGSYTGELFF
TRBJ1-6	-	-	TRBV19	TGTGCCACCGAAGGGGTGAATTCGGGTTCACCCCTCCACTTT	CATEGVNSGSPLHF
TRBJ2-1	-	-	TRBV7-7	TGTGCCAGCAGCGCGGGACAGTTGTTCTACAATGAGCAGTTCTTC	CASSAGQLFYNEQFF
TRBJ2-7	TRBD2	once	TRBV6-5	TGTGCCAGCAGTTACTCACTAGCGGCGTACGAGCAGTACTTC	CASSYSLAAYEQYF
TRBJ2-2	TRBD2	-	TRBV27	TGTGCCAGCAGTGTACTAGCGGGAGTAACCCCCGGGGAGCTGTTTTTT	CASSVLAGVTPGELFF
TRBJ1-6	-	-	TRBV7-9	TGTGCCAGCAGCCCTGACAGACTCCGAGCAGCCCTCCACTTT	CASSPDRLRAALHF
TRBJ1-2	-	-	TRBV7-8	TGTGCCAGCAGCTTAAGTACAGAAAAAGTCTATGGCTACACCTTC	CASSLSTEKVYGYTF
TRBJ2-7	-	-	TRBV5-6	TGTGCCAGCAGCTTGGACGTAGACTACGAGCAGTACTTC	CASSLDVDYEQYF
TRBJ1-1	-	-	TRBV30	TGTGCCTGGAGTTCGTCTATGGGGGGAACTGAAGCTTTCTTT	CAWSSSMGGTEAFF
TRBJ2-6	TRBD1	-	TRBV18	TGTGCCAGCTCACCGACTACAGGGGGCGCTGGGGCCAACGTCCTGACTTTC	CASSPTTGGAGANVLTF
TRBJ1-4	-	-	TRBV28	TGTGCCAGCAGCCCCCCCAGGACAACTAATGAAAAACTGTTTTTT	CASSPPRTTNEKLFF
TRBJ2-7	-	-	TRBV12-2	TGTGCAAGTCGCTTAGTGGGCCTTTACGAGCAGTACTTC	CASRLVGLYEQYF
TRBJ2-7	TRBD1	-	TRBV28	TGTGCCAGCAGTTCCACCAGGGGGCCGGGCGAGCAGTACTTC	CASSSTRGPGEQYF
TRBJ2-3	TRBD2	-	TRBV4-1	TGCGCCAGCAGCCTTAGACTAGCGGGAGGAACTAGCACAGATACGCAGTATTTT	CASSLRLAGGTSTDTQYF
TRBJ2-7	-	-	TRBV7-9	TGTGCCAGCAGCCCCAGGGCGATCGAGTACGAGCAGTACTTC	CASSPRAIEYEQYF
TRBJ2-7	TRBD2	few	TRBV7-9	TGTGCCAGCAGCAACAGCGGGAGTGACACTTTCTACGAGCAGTACTTC	CASSNSGSDTFYEQYF
TRBJ2-3	TRBD1	-	TRBV10-1	TGCGCCAGCAGTGAGTCGATGGGAGGACAGGGATGGGACTCTAGCACAGATACGCAGTATTTT	CASSESMGGQGWDSSTDTQYF
TRBJ2-1	-	few	TRBV30	TGTGCCTGGAGTGTACTCTGGAGGAATTCCTACAATGAGCAGTTCTTC	CAWSVLWRNSYNEQFF
TRBJ2-7	-	-	TRBV9	TGTGCCAGCAGTCGTGACAGTTCCTACGAGCAGTACTTC	CASSRDSSYEQYF
TRBJ2-6	-	-	TRBV11-3	TGTGCCAGCAGCCCGAGGCTCAGGGGGGAAACTTCATCTGGGGCCAACGTCCTGACTTTC	CASSPRLRGETSSGANVLTF
TRBJ1-1	-	-	TRBV11-2	TGTGCCAGCAGGATAGGGGGTAACACTGAAGCTTTCTTT	CASRIGGNTEAFF
TRBJ1-2	-	-	TRBV24-1	TGTGCCACCAGTGACTCACAGGGTTTTCTTCCTGGCTACACCTTC	CATSDSQGFLPGYTF
TRBJ2-7	-	-	TRBV7-6	TGTGCCAGCAGCTTAGGCGCGGGCTACACCTACGAGCAGTACTTC	CASSLGAGYTYEQYF
TRBJ1-6	-	few	TRBV7-9	TGTGCCAGCACCCAAGGCGTGTCAGGGTTTATTCGTAATTCACCCCTCCACTTT	CASTQGVSGFIRNSPLHF
TRBJ1-4	TRBD1	few	TRBV30	TGTGCCTGGACCCAACAGGGGGCATTTGAAAAACTGTTTTTT	CAWTQQGAFEKLFF
TRBJ1-2	-	once	TRBV30	TGTGCCTGGAGAGGGGGGGCCACTAACTATGGCTACACCTTC	CAWRGGATNYGYTF
TRBJ1-2	-	-	TRBV30	TGTGCCTGGAGCTGGGCAGGGTCTGACTATGGCTACACCTTC	CAWSWAGSDYGYTF
TRBJ2-1	TRBD2	-	TRBV4-1	TGCGCCAGCAGCCTCGGACTAGCGGGGGGTGAGCAGTTCTTC	CASSLGLAGGEQFF
TRBJ2-7	-	few	TRBV9	TGTGCCAGCAGCGTCGGGACAACAACCTACGAGCAGTACTTC	CASSVGTTTYEQYF
TRBJ1-2	-	-	TRBV4-1	TGCGCCAGCAGCCAATTGCCAGGGGCAGGCTATGGCTACACCTTC	CASSQLPGAGYGYTF
TRBJ2-1	TRBD2	-	TRBV10-3	TGTGCCATCAGAGCTAGCGGGGGGGACAATGAGCAGTTCTTC	CAIRASGGDNEQFF
TRBJ2-3	-	-	TRBV18	TGTGCCAGCTCACCACAGCGGCCGGACAGCCTGCAGTATTTT	CASSPQRPDSLQYF
TRBJ2-7	TRBD2	-	TRBV7-2	TGTGCCAGCAGCTCTCTAGCGGGATACGAGCAGTACTTC	CASSSLAGYEQYF
TRBJ1-6	TRBD1	once	TRBV2	TGTGCCAGCAGATCCCCTCAGGGGGCCTATAATTCACCCCTCCACTTT	CASRSPQGAYNSPLHF
TRBJ2-1	TRBD1	-	TRBV5-1	TGCGCCAGCAACCCACAGGGGGCTTTCTACAATGAGCAGTTCTTC	CASNPQGAFYNEQFF
TRBJ2-3	-	-	TRBV4-1	TGCGCCAGCAGCCCTAGGAAAGATACGCAGTATTTT	CASSPRKDTQYF
TRBJ1-2	TRBD1	few	TRBV6-2/TRBV6-3	TGTGCCAGCAGTTACAAAAGGACAGGGGGCGGCTATGGCTACACCTTC	CASSYKRTGGGYGYTF
TRBJ2-5	TRBD1	-	TRBV5-5	TGTGCCAGCAGCCAGACAGGGGTCGAGACCCAGTACTTC	CASSQTGVETQYF
TRBJ2-7	-	once	TRBV6-1	TGTGCCAGCAGTGAAGGGGACATCCTGAATTACGAGCAGTACTTC	CASSEGDILNYEQYF
TRBJ2-3	TRBD2	-	TRBV10-3	TGTGCCATCAAAGCGGGGTCCACAGATACGCAGTATTTT	CAIKAGSTDTQYF
TRBJ2-1	TRBD2	-	TRBV3-1/TRBV3-2	TGTGCCAGCAGCTCTGACTGGCGGGCTAGCGGGGTAGAGCAGTTCTTC	CASSSDWRASGVEQFF
TRBJ2-7	-	-	TRBV28	TGTGCCAGCAGTTGGGGGGGCCTTGCCTACGAGCAGTACTTC	CASSWGGLAYEQYF
TRBJ2-1	-	-	TRBV6-6	TGTGCCAGCATCCAGGGAGGATACAATGAGCAGTTCTTC	CASIQGGYNEQFF
TRBJ2-1	-	-	TRBV3-1/TRBV3-2	TGTGCCAGCAGCCAAGATTACCGCGAACAGTTCTTC	CASSQDYREQFF
TRBJ2-1	TRBD2	-	TRBV3-1/TRBV3-2	TGTGCCAGCCGGGTGACTAGCGGGGGCAATGAGCAGTTCTTC	CASRVTSGGNEQFF
TRBJ1-2	TRBD1	-	TRBV20-1	TGCAGTGCTATGACAGGGTTTGGCTACACCTTC	CSAMTGFGYTF
TRBJ2-1	TRBD2	once	TRBV5-1	TGCGCCAGCTGCTGGGCGGGGGGCTTGAATGAGCAGTTCTTC	CASCWAGGLNEQFF
TRBJ2-5	-	-	TRBV5-1	TGCGCCAGCAGCCTGGGGGGGCGGTGGCAAGAGACCCAGTACTTC	CASSLGGRWQETQYF